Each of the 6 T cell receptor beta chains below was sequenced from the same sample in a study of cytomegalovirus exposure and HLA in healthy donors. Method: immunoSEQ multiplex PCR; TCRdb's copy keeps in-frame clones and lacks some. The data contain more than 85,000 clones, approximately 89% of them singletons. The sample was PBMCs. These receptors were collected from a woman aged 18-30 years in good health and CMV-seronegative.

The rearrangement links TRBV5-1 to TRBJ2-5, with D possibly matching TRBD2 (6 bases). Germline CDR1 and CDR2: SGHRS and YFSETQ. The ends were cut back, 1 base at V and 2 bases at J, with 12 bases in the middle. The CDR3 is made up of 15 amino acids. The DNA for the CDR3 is TGCGCCAGCAGCTTGTACGGGACTGAACAAGAGACCCAGTACTTC. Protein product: CASSLYGTEQETQYF.

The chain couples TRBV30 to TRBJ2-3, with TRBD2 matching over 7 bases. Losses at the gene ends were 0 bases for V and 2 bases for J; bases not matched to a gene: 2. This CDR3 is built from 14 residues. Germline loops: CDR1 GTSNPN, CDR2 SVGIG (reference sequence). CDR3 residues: CAWSVGGTTDTQYF. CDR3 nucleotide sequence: TGTGCCTGGAGTGTGGGGGGGACCACAGATACGCAGTATTTT.

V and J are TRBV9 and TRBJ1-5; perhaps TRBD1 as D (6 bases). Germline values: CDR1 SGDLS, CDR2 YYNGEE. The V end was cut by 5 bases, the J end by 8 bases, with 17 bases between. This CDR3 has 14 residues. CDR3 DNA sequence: TGTGCCAGCAGGGACAGCTTTTCTCTGGAGCCCCAGCATTTT. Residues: CASRDSFSLEPQHF.

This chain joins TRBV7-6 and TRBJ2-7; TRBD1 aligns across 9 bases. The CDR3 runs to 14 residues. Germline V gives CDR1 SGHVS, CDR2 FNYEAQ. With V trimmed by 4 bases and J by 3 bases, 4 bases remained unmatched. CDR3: CASSSRDRVYEQYF. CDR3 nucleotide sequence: TGTGCCAGCAGCTCCCGGGACAGGGTCTACGAGCAGTACTTC.

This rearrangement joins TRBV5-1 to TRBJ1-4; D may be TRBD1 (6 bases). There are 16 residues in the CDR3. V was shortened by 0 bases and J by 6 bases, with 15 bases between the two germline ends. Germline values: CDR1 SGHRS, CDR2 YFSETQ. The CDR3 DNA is TGCGCCAGCAGCTTGGACAGGGAGGGAGGGGATGAAAAACTGTTTTTT. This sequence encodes CASSLDREGGDEKLFF. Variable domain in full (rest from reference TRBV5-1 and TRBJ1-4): KAGVTQTPRYLIKTRGQQVTLSCSPISGHRSVSWYQQTPGQGLQFLFEYFSETQRNKGNFPGRFSGRQFSNSRSEMNVSTLELGDSALYLCASSLDREGGDEKLFFGSGTQLSVL.

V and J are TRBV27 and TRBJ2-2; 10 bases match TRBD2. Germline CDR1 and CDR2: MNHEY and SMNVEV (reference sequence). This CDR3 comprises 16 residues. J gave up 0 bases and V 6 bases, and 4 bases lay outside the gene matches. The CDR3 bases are TGTGCCAGCAGGATTAGCGGGGGGTCGAACACCGGGGAGCTGTTTTTT. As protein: CASRISGGSNTGELFF.